This T cell receptor beta chain was obtained from a study of T cells in Graves' hyperthyroidism and ophthalmopathy. Study-wide findings and caveats: Ophthalmopathy and stable hyperthyroidism were separated by a 13 V-J model. The model foresaw ophthalmopathy a median roughly 6.6 months prior to onset. Blood held most thyroid clonotypes expanded above 0.001 frequency.

As to this clonotype: As yet, its antigen is unknown.

A lack of ophthalmopathy progression within 18 months defined stable Graves' hyperthyroidism. RNA transcripts provided the source from which TCR beta CDR3 regions were amplified. In the first-round RT-PCR of the TCR CDR3, the HTBI primer set was used. TCRdb redid the calling of the multiplex PCR reads with MiXCR, one entry per CDR3 protein. The data contain 550,000 to 800,000 distinct CDR3 sequences, about a sixth of them singletons. Trimming cost V 5 bases and J 5 bases, with 13 bases left between them. There are 14 residues in the CDR3. This chain uses TRBV12-3 or TRBV12-4 with TRBJ2-1; D is ambiguous. Sequencing was performed on blood. This clonotype was sampled from a man in his late teens or twenties with Graves' hyperthyroidism. The CDR3: CASSRSDPHNEQFF. CDR3 DNA: TGTGCCAGCAGTCGCTCGGACCCACACAATGAGCAGTTCTTC.